This entry lists 16 T cell receptor beta chains sequenced from one sample in a study of OX40 agonist ivuxolimab in advanced cancers. The data were produced by immunoSEQ multiplex PCR, yet TCRdb's version contains in-frame clones alone and is incomplete. The table records roughly 120,000 clones, roughly nine tenths of them present only once. The sequenced sample was CD4+ or CD8+ T cells sorted from blood, obtained in a trial of the OX40 agonist ivuxolimab. The receptors originated from an adult with an advanced solid tumor such as melanoma, head and neck, liver or kidney cancer.

This clone was observed a single time. The J gene is TRBJ2-4, the V gene TRBV7-8; TRBD1 aligns across 8 bases. V dropped 2 bases and J dropped 7; count of bases not matched to a gene: 7. The CDR3 has 15 amino acids. The germline CDR1 and CDR2 sequences are SGHVS and FQNEAQ. CDR3 sequence: CASSLRTGMENIQYF. In DNA, the CDR3 is TGTGCCAGCAGCTTAAGGACAGGGATGGAGAACATTCAGTACTTC.

CDR3 DNA sequence: TGCGCCAGCAGCCAAGGGCAGGGGAATGAAAAACTGTTTTTT. Protein: CASSQGQGNEKLFF. The chain is built from TRBV4-3 and TRBJ1-4, with D perhaps TRBD1 (6 bases). The CDR3 is 14 amino acids. The germline gives CDR1 LGHNA, CDR2 YSLEER. Between the trimmed V and J ends, which lost 1 base and 5 bases, there was a span of 8 bases.

The rearrangement joins TRBV4-3 to TRBJ2-5; the D gene is possibly TRBD2 (5 bases). The germline CDR1 and CDR2 sequences are LGHNA and YSLEER. V dropped 0 bases and J dropped 7 bases, with 15 bases sitting between them. CDR3 size: 15 residues. The CDR3 spells CASSQDKGTAGTQYF. The DNA of the CDR3 is TGCGCCAGCAGCCAAGATAAAGGCACGGCGGGGACCCAGTACTTC.

The chain links TRBV7-9 to TRBJ1-4; TRBD1 is a possible D gene (5 bases). V was pared by 1 base and J by 5 bases, with 8 bases between. The CDR3 extends over 14 amino acids. CDR1 and CDR2 from the germline V gene are SEHNR and FQNEAQ (reference sequence). This chain's CDR3 is CASSLGGVNEKLFF. The CDR3 DNA follows: TGTGCCAGCAGCTTAGGAGGGGTAAATGAAAAACTGTTTTTT.

This chain joins TRBV28 and TRBJ1-2; 11 positions agree with TRBD1. After removal of 5 bases from V and 3 bases from J, the junction contained 14 bases not matched to a gene. The CDR3 extends over 18 amino acids. Germline loops: CDR1 MDHEN, CDR2 SYDVKM. The DNA for the CDR3 is TGTGCCAGCAGTCCTGCAGGGACAGGGGGTTTTAAGGACTATGGCTACACCTTC. This gives the protein CASSPAGTGGFKDYGYTF.

This clone has a handful of counts. The chain is built from TRBV18 and TRBJ1-5; D is possibly TRBD1 (5 bases). The V gene's germline CDR1 is KGHSH and CDR2 LQKENI. The CDR3 sequence is 14 residues long. Trimming cost V 6 bases and J 5 bases, with 14 bases left between them. The CDR3 is CASSLGSTDQPQHF. The CDR3 DNA follows: TGTGCCAGCTCCCTAGGATCGACAGATCAGCCCCAGCATTTT.

The chain has TRBV7-3 and TRBJ1-1; D not resolved. Germline values: CDR1 SGHTA, CDR2 FQGTGA. V was clipped by 5 bases and J by 3 bases, with 10 bases between them. The length of the CDR3 is 13 residues. CDR3 loop: CASSVDTDTEAFF. DNA of the CDR3: TGTGCCAGCAGCGTCGACACGGACACTGAAGCTTTCTTT. Full variable domain (missing parts from reference TRBV7-3 and TRBJ1-1): GAGVSQTPSNKVTEKGKYVELRCDPISGHTALYWYRQSLGQGPEFLIYFQGTGAADDSGLPNDRFFAVRPEGSVSTLKIQRTERGDSAVYLCASSVDTDTEAFFGQGTRLTVV.

The chain joins TRBV7-2 to TRBJ1-5; D gene ambiguous. The germline V gene has CDR1 SGHTA and CDR2 FQGNSA. Trimming removed 1 base from V and 7 bases from J, with 14 bases in between. This CDR3 has 15 residues. Here the CDR3 DNA reads TGTGCCAGCAGCTTAGATCGGGGTTTAGGGCAGCCCCAGCATTTT. This sequence encodes CASSLDRGLGQPQHF.

The rearrangement links TRBV15 to TRBJ2-1; D is perhaps TRBD1 or TRBD2 (6 bases each). Looked up from germline, CDR1 is LNHNV and CDR2 is YYDKDF (reference sequence). V lost 6 bases to trimming and J lost 2 bases, with 17 bases between them. The CDR3 runs to 16 residues. The CDR3 nucleotides are TGTGCCACCAGTATAAATCGGAGGGGGGCCTACAATGAGCAGTTCTTC. It is translated as CATSINRRGAYNEQFF.

The chain recombines TRBV28 with TRBJ1-3, with D possibly matching TRBD1 (6 bases). Germline V CDR1 and CDR2: MDHEN, SYDVKM. Trimming shortened V by 5 bases and J by 8 bases, and 25 bases separated the two germline ends. The CDR3 sequence is 17 residues long. The CDR3 bases are TGTGCCAGCAGTCTTACCTCTTCCGGGACAAGAAGCTACACCATATATTTT. It encodes CASSLTSSGTRSYTIYF.

The chain is built from TRBV19 and TRBJ1-1; D uncertain. Germline loops: CDR1 LNHDA, CDR2 SQIVND (reference sequence). The CDR3 length is 15 residues. Trimming removed 0 bases at V and 4 bases at J, with 12 bases between. CDR3 loop: CASSIDQADSTEAFF. In DNA, the CDR3 is TGTGCCAGTAGTATAGATCAGGCGGACTCCACTGAAGCTTTCTTT.

The CDR3 bases are TGTGCCAGCAGCTTAGGTAGGGGCCCCTACGAGCAGTACTTC. It specifies CASSLGRGPYEQYF. The V call is TRBV7-2, the J call TRBJ2-7; tentative D call: TRBD1 (5 bases). This CDR3 is built from 14 residues. Per germline, CDR1 SGHTA and CDR2 FQGNSA. V lost 1 base to trimming and J lost 2 bases, with 9 bases between them.

This sequence joins TRBV6-6 and TRBJ2-7, with D maybe TRBD1 (6 bases). Germline values: CDR1 MNHNY, CDR2 SVGAGI (reference sequence). There are 13 residues in the CDR3. Between the trimmed V and J ends, which lost 2 bases and 4 bases, there was a span of 9 bases. CDR3 amino acids: CASSYDRRYEQYF. For the CDR3, the DNA is TGTGCCAGCAGTTACGACAGGAGGTACGAGCAGTACTTC.

The chain combines TRBV19 with TRBJ2-1; 12 nucleotides agree with TRBD2. CDR1 and CDR2 from the germline V gene are LNHDA and SQIVND (reference sequence). The CDR3 contains 15 residues. V shed 5 bases, J shed 3 bases, and the junction held 2 bases outside the gene matches. The DNA for the CDR3 is TGTGCCAGTAGTGTGACTAGCGGGGGCTACAATGAGCAGTTCTTC. It codes for CASSVTSGGYNEQFF.

This sequence joins TRBV23-1 and TRBJ1-4, with 9 bases aligning to TRBD1. TRBV23-1 qualifies as an ORF whose function is uncertain. This CDR3 comprises 16 residues. V lost 8 bases, J lost 0 bases, and 7 bases stayed unmatched. CDR3 sequence reads: CASPLDRGTTNEKLFF. The CDR3 DNA reads as TGCGCCAGCCCCTTAGACAGGGGGACAACTAATGAAAAACTGTTTTTT.

The chain employs TRBV18 and TRBJ1-2, with unresolved D. V gave up 4 bases and J gave up 0 bases, with 12 bases separating them. CDR3 length equals 15 residues. Germline V lookup: CDR1 KGHSH, CDR2 LQKENI. The CDR3 nucleotides read TGTGCCAGCTCACGAGCGGACCCTACTAACTATGGCTACACCTTC. Translating it yields CASSRADPTNYGYTF.